This T cell receptor (beta chain) was recovered during a study of blood T cells in healthy people across ages. Findings of the study overall: The study regarded diversity estimates from one million T cells as underestimates.

For this clonotype: Its specificity is unknown.

Peripheral blood from each donor was collected in a volume of roughly 9.2 milliliters. Isolation per sample recovered at least 6 million PBMCs. Extractions gave at least 5.5 micrograms of total RNA per sample. A second PCR of 7 to 11 cycles used a sample-barcoded 5' primer and a J-beta primer mix. Each CDR3 protein is one row after TCRdb ran MiXCR on the 5' RACE reads. The data hold over 1,500,000 distinct CDR3 sequences, with roughly 43% observed a single time. Material: blood. The receptor was derived from a human donor in good health.

The CDR3 DNA reads TGTGCTAGTGGTTTGCCAAGACTAGCGGGGGCGAAAGAGACCCAGTACTTC. Amino acid sequence: CASGLPRLAGAKETQYF. The chain combines TRBV12-5 with TRBJ2-5, with 12 bases lining up with TRBD2. The length of the CDR3 is 17 residues. V lost 2 bases to trimming and J lost 3 bases; unmatched junction nucleotides: 7. Germline loops: CDR1 LGHNT, CDR2 FRNRAP.